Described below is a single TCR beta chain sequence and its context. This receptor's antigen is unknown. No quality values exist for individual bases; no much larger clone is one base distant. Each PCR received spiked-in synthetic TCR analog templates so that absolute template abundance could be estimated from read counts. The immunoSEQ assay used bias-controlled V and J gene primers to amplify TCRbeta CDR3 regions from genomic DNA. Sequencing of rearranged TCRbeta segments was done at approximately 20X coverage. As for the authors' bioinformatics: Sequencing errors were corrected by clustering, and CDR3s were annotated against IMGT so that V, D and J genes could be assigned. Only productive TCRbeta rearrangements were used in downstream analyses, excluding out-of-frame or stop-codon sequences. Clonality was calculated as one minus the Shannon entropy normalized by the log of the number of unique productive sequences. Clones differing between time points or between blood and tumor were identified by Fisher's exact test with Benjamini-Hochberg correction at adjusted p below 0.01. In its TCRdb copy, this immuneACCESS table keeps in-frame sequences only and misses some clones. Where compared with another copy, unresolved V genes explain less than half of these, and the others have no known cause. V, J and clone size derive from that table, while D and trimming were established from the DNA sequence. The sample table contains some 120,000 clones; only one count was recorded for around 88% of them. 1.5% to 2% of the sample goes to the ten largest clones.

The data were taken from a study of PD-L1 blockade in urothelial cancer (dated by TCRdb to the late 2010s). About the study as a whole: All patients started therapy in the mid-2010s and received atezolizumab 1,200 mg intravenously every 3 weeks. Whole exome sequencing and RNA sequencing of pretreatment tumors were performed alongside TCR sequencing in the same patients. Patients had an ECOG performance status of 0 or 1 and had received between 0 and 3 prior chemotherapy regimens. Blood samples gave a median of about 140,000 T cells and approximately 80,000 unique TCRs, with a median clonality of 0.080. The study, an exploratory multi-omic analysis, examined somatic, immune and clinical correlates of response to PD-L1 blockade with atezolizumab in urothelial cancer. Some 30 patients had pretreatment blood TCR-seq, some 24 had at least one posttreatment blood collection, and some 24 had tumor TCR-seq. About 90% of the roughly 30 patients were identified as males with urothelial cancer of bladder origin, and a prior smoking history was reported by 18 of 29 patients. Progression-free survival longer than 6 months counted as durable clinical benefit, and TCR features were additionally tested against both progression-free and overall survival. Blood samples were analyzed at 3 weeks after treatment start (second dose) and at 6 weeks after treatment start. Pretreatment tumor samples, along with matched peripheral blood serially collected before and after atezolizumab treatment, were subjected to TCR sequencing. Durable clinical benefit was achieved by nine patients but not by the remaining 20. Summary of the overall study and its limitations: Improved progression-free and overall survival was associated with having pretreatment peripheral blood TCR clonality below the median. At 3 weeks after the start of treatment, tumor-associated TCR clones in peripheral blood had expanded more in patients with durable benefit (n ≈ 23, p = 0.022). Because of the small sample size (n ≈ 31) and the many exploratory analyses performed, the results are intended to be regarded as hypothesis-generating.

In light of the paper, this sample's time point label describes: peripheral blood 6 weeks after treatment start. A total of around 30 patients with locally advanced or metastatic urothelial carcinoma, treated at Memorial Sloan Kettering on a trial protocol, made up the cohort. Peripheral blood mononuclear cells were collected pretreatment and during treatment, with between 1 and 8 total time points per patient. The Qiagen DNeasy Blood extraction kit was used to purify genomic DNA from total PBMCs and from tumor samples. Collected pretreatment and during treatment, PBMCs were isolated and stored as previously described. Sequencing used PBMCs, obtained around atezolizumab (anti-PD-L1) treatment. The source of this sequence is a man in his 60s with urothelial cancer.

For the CDR3, the sequence is CASSQGLGGSYEQYF. The DNA reads TGTGCCAGCAGCCAGGGACTAGGGGGGTCCTACGAGCAGTACTTC. The V and J segments used are TRBV4-2 and TRBJ2-7; a stretch of 8 junction bases matches TRBD2. V loses 3 bases at its end and J loses 1 base; junction bases beyond the gene matches: 5. Measured from the cysteine to the phenylalanine, the CDR3 is 15 residues long. CDR3 DNA is the only sequence kept; it has 45 bases, read in frame from the first base. In the germline V gene, CDR1 corresponds to LGHNA and CDR2 to YNFKEQ.